The clone carrying this T cell receptor (beta chain) was detected ten times or more. Its target is unknown. The CDR3 consists of 14 residues. Looked up from germline, CDR1 is ENHRY and CDR2 is SYGVKD. Trimming left V 2 bases short and J 2 bases short, with 9 bases between. During its preparation, the TCRbeta library received unique molecular identifiers. TCRdb fed the PCR reads into MiXCR, producing one record per CDR3 protein. Seen here are about 48,000 distinct CDR3 sequences, about 5% observed once, and the top ten hold 30%. The data originate from a study of T-cell reconstitution after alpha-beta-depleted transplantation in children. The study, taken as a whole, reports: After transplant, high TCRbeta diversity at day 60 in some patients arose from surviving recipient T cells and thymic progenitors. After transplant, at about two months, alpha-beta T cells were reportedly derived from several hundred expanded graft clones. Counts and diversity of T cells one year after transplant came mostly from newly produced T cells.

V usage is TRBV10-3 and J usage is TRBJ1-2; perhaps TRBD1 as D (5 bases). Specimen: PBMCs, mostly from graft donor cells, collected 60 days after TCRalphabeta/CD19-depleted stem cell transplant. This sequence was found in a female patient aged 2 to 10 who had a stem cell transplant for aplastic anemia, so the T cells may come from the graft donor. CDR3 sequence (DNA): TGTGCCATCAGTGAGGTCCGGACAAACTATGGCTACACCTTC. Its protein product is CAISEVRTNYGYTF.